Given below is one TCR beta chain in context. Its antigen remains unknown. It was version v3.0 of the immunoSEQ assay that was run at survey level. Sequencing was performed with immunoSEQ multiplex PCR; in TCRdb, only in-frame clones are kept and a portion is missing. This table has around 9,600 clones, 70% to 80% appearing once. These data are taken from a study of long-term antiretroviral therapy in people with HIV. Whole-study context: The 2015 immediate-ART recommendation came about a decade after the earliest samples. Study results and limitations: Against controls, HIV repertoires showed narrower ranges of CDR3 length. Pre-ART-expanded clones dominated the repertoire at all time points.

The CDR3 consists of 16 residues. V gave up 6 bases and J gave up 2 bases; unmatched junction bases: 9. Germline loops: CDR1 MDHEN, CDR2 SYDVKM. This clonotype was sampled from a man aged 25-45 years with HIV. The specimen comprised unsorted PBMCs, sampled 0.4 years before starting antiretroviral therapy. The chain employs TRBV28 and TRBJ2-3, with 9 bases lining up with TRBD1. The CDR3 DNA reads as TGTGCCAGCAGCCGTTCCGGGACAGGGTTCACAGATACGCAGTATTTT. Its protein is CASSRSGTGFTDTQYF.